This T cell receptor beta chain emerged from a study of cytotoxic CD8 clonotypes in ibrutinib-treated CLL. Study-wide context: On average, each sample had about 250,000 productive templates and roughly 95,000 productive rearrangements.

Genomic DNA in a quantity of about 2.1 micrograms was derived from cryopreserved PBMCs for TCR beta libraries. As regards this clone: Its antigen is still unknown.

Notes on the study in general: Public clonotypes were seen rarely and were contracted or stable on treatment. Baseline clonality exceeded age-matched healthy donors and tracked circulating CD8+ T-cell counts.

Some clones are missing from TCRdb's copy, which holds only in-frame ones; the method was immunoSEQ multiplex PCR. The data hold over 95,000 clones, with about 50% observed a single time. The source is a human donor with chronic lymphocytic leukemia. Sequencing was performed on PBMCs, taken after 24 months of ibrutinib treatment.

The CDR3 region has the DNA TGTGCCAGCAGTGGCCAGGGCACAGGCACAGATACGCAGTATTTT. Amino acids: CASSGQGTGTDTQYF. The gene calls are TRBV2 and TRBJ2-3, with a weak D call TRBD1 (5 bases). In germline, CDR1 is SNHLY, CDR2 FYNNEI. The germline V and J ends were trimmed by 4 bases and 1 base, with 12 bases remaining between them. CDR3 length: 15 amino acids.